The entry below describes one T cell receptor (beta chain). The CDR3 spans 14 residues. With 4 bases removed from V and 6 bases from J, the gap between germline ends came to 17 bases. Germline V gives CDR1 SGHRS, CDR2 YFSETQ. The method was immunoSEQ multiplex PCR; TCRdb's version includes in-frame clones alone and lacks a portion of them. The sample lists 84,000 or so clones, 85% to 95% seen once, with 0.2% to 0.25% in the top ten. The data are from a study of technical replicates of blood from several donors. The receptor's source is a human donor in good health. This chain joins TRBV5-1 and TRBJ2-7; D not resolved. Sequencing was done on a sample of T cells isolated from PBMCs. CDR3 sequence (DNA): TGCGCCAGCAGCCCGCTGACAACCCCCGGCGAGCAGTACTTC. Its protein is CASSPLTTPGEQYF.